The rows below give T cell receptor beta chains drawn from one sample of a study of shared clonotypes between healthy human individuals. TCRdb's table, derived via immunoSEQ multiplex PCR, lists solely in-frame clones and lacks some. Of over 2 million clones listed, over 85% are singletons. Source material: naive CD4+ T cells sorted from blood. Receptor source: a man younger than 35 in good health. Both conserved end residues are part of each CDR3.

J: TRBJ2-3
length: 16
V: TRBV12-2
CDR3: CASRYKGRASTDTQYF

J: TRBJ1-1
length: 11
V: TRBV18
CDR3: CASSGDSEAFF

J: TRBJ2-1
length: 15
V: TRBV7-2
CDR3: CTSSLWGRSYNEQFF

J: TRBJ2-1
length: 15
V: TRBV15
CDR3: CATSRDGTYYNEQFF

J: TRBJ1-1
length: 14
V: TRBV18
CDR3: CASSPPKMNTEAFF

J: TRBJ2-2
length: 15
V: TRBV5-1
CDR3: CASSLRDRNTGELFF

J: TRBJ1-4
length: 15
V: TRBV5-1
CDR3: CASSLWRQRNEKLFF

J: TRBJ2-3
length: 15
V: TRBV30
CDR3: CAWSVKRGGADTQYF

J: TRBJ2-2
length: 15
V: TRBV11-2
CDR3: CASSLSGKNTGELFF

J: TRBJ1-2
length: 13
V: TRBV10-3
CDR3: CAISEVGISGYTF

J: TRBJ2-3
length: 16
V: TRBV29-1
CDR3: CSVPGGGRGITDTQYF

J: TRBJ2-1
length: 15
V: TRBV6-5
CDR3: CASSLSGTGLDEQFF

J: TRBJ1-3
length: 15
V: TRBV5-1
CDR3: CASSLAQGGGNTIYF

J: TRBJ2-2
length: 15
V: TRBV28
CDR3: CASIRTGMGAGELFF

J: TRBJ1-3
length: 14
V: TRBV10-3
CDR3: CAISEAGSHGTIYF

J: TRBJ1-6
length: 16
V: TRBV6-5
CDR3: CASSLQGTVYNSPLHF

J: TRBJ1-1
length: 11
V: TRBV6-1
CDR3: CASTRVAEAFF

J: TRBJ2-5
length: 14
V: TRBV29-1
CDR3: CSVSRSGPEETQYF

J: TRBJ2-7
length: 15
V: TRBV6-6
CDR3: CASSPGGTSSYEQYF

J: TRBJ1-2
length: 13
V: TRBV10-3
CDR3: CAIFRQDNYGYTF

J: TRBJ2-7
length: 14
V: TRBV11-2
CDR3: CASSMEELPYEQYF

J: TRBJ1-4
length: 11
V: TRBV28
CDR3: CASSSDRGLFF

J: TRBJ2-7
length: 15
V: TRBV6-1
CDR3: CASRPEGTGVWEQYF

J: TRBJ1-1
length: 13
V: TRBV29-1
CDR3: CSVEGKLSTEAFF

J: TRBJ2-3
length: 14
V: TRBV5-1
CDR3: CASSLSSGVDTQYF

J: TRBJ2-5
length: 14
V: TRBV5-6
CDR3: CASSLGGGPETQYF

J: TRBJ2-1
length: 12
V: TRBV30
CDR3: CAGLDSPYEQFF

J: TRBJ1-5
length: 15
V: TRBV15
CDR3: CATSREEGFGQPQHF

J: TRBJ1-6
length: 14
V: TRBV28
CDR3: CASSLRQGRTPLHF

J: TRBJ1-1
length: 15
V: TRBV6-1
CDR3: CASSSEGTVNTEAFF

J: TRBJ1-4
length: 16
V: TRBV9
CDR3: CASSASHRATNEKLFF

J: TRBJ1-5
length: 14
V: TRBV5-1
CDR3: CASSLGETHQPQHF